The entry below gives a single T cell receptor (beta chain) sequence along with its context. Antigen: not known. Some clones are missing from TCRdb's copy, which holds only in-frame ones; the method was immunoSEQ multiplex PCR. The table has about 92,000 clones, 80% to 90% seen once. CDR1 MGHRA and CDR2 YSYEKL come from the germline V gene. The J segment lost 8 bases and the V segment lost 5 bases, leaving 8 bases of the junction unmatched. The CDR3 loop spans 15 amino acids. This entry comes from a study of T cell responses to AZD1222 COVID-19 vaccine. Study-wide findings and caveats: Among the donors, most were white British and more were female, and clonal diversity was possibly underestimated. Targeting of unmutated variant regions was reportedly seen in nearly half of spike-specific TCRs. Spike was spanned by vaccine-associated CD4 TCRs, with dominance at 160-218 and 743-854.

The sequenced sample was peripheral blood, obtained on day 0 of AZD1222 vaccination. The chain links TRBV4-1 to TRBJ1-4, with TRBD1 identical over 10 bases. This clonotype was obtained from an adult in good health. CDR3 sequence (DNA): TGCGCCAGCAGCGGACGACAGGGGGCGGAGGAAAAACTGTTTTTT. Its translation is CASSGRQGAEEKLFF.